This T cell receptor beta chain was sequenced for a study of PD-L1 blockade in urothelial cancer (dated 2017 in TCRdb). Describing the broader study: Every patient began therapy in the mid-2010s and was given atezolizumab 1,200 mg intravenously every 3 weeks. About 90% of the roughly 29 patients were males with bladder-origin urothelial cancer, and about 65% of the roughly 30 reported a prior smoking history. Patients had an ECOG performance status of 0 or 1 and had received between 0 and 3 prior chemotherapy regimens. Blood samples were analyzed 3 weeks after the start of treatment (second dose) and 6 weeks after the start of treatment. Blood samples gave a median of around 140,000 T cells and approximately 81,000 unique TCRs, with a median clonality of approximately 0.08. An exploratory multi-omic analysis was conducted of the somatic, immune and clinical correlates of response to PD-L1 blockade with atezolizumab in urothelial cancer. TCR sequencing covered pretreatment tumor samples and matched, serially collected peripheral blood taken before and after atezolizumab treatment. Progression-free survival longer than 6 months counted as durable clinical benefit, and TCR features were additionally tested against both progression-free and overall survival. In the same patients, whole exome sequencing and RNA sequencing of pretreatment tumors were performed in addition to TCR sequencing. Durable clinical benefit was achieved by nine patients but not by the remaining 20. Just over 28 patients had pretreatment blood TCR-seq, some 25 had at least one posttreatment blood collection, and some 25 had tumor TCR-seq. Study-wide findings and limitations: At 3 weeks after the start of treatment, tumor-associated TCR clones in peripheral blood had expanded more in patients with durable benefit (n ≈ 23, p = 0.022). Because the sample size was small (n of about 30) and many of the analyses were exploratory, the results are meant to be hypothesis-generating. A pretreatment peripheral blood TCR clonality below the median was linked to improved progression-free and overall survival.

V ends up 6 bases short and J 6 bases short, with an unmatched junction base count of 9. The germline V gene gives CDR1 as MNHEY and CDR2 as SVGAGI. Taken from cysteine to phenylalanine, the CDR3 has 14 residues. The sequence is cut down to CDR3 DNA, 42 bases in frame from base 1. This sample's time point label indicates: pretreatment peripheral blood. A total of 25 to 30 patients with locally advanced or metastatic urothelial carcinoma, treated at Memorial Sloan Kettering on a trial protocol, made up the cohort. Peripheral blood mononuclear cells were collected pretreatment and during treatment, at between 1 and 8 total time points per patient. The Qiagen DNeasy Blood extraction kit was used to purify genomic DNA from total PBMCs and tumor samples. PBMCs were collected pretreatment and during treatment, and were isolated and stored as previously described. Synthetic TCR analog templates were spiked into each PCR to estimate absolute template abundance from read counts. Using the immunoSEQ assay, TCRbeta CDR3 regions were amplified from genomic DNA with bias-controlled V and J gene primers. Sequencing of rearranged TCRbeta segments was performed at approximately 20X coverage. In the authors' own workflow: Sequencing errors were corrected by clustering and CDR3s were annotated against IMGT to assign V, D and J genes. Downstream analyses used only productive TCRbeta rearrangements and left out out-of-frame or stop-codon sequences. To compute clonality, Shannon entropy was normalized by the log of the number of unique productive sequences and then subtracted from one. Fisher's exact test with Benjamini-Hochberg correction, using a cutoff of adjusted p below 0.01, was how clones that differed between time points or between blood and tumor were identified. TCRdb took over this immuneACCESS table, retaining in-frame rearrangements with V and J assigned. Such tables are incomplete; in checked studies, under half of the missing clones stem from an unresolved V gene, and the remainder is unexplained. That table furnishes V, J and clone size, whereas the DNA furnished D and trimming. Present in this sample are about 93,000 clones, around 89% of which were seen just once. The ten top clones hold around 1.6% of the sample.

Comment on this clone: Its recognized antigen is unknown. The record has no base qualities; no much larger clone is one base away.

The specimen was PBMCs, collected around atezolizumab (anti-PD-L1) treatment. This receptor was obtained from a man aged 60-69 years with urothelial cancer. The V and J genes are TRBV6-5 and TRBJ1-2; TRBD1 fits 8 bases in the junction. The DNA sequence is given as TGTGCCAGCAGCCTTTCGGACAGGGCTAATGGCTACACCTTC. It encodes CASSLSDRANGYTF.